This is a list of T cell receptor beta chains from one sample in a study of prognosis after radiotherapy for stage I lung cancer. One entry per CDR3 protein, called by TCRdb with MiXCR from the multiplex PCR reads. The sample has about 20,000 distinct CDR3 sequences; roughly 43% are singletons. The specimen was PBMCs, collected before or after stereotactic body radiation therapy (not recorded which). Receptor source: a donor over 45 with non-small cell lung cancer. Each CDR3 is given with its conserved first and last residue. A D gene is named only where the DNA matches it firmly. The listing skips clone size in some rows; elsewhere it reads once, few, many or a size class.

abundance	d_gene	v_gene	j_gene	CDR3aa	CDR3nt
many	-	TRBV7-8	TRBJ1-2	CASSPSWGGNYGYTF	TGTGCCAGCAGCCCCTCTTGGGGAGGGAACTATGGCTACACCTTC
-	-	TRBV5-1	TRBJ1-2	CASSSHLNYGYTF	TGCGCCAGCAGCTCACACTTAAACTATGGCTACACCTTC
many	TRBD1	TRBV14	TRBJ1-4	CASSRRGPVEKLFF	TGTGCCAGCAGCCGCAGGGGGCCGGTAGAAAAACTGTTTTTT
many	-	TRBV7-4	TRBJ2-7	CASSPDSDFRYEQYF	TGTGCCAGCAGCCCCGACAGTGATTTTAGGTACGAGCAGTACTTC
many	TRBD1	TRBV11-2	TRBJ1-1	CASSGDRNTEAFF	TGTGCCAGCAGCGGGGACAGGAACACTGAAGCTTTCTTT
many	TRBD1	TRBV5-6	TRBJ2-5	CASRPLGGTGAGETQYF	TGTGCCAGCAGACCCCTAGGTGGGACAGGGGCAGGGGAGACCCAGTACTTC
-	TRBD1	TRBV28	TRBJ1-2	CASSGGGGRGYTF	TGTGCCAGCAGTGGAGGGGGCGGACGAGGCTACACCTTC
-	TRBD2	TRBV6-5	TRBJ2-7	CASSYYSGRLWQHYF	TGTGCCAGCAGTTACTATAGCGGGAGGCTCTGGCAGCATTACTTC
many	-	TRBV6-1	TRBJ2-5	CASSQPGIVENQYF	TGTGCCAGCAGCCAACCAGGGATTGTCGAGAACCAGTACTTC
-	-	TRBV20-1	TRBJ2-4	CSAPPSQRNIQYF	TGCAGTGCTCCCCCCTCCCAGAGAAACATTCAGTACTTC
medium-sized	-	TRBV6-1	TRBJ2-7	CASSVGGRSYEQYF	TGTGCCAGCAGTGTAGGGGGAAGGTCCTACGAGCAGTACTTC
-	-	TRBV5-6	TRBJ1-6	CASSLTESPLHF	TGTGCCAGCAGTTTGACCGAGTCACCCCTCCACTTT
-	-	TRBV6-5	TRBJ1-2	CASSYSRGNSYTF	TGTGCCAGCAGTTACTCCCGGGGGAACAGCTACACCTTC
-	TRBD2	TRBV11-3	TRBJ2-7	CASSLDPGTSGSGLYF	TGTGCCAGCAGCTTAGATCCCGGGACTAGCGGGAGTGGTCTGTACTTC
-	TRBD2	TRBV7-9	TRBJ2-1	CASSFSGLAPIYNEQFF	TGTGCCAGCAGCTTCTCGGGACTAGCGCCGATATACAATGAGCAGTTCTTC
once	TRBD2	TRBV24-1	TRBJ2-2	CATSYHSGGITGELFF	TGTGCCACCAGTTATCATAGCGGGGGAATAACCGGTGAGCTGTTTTTT
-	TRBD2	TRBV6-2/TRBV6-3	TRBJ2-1	CASREGLAEQFF	TGTGCCAGCAGGGAGGGACTAGCGGAGCAGTTCTTC
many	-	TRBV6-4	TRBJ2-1	CASSEGREPYNEQFF	TGTGCCAGCAGTGAAGGCAGGGAACCCTACAATGAGCAGTTCTTC
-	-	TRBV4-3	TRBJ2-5	CASSQGPRLKPVGGETQYF	TGCGCCAGCAGCCAAGGACCACGATTAAAACCGGTCGGTGGAGAGACCCAGTACTTC
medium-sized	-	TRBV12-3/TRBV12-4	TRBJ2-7	CASSLGGDEQYF	TGTGCCAGCAGTTTAGGAGGGGACGAGCAGTACTTC
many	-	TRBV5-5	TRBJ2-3	CASSLPTGADTQYF	TGTGCCAGCAGCTTACCTACGGGGGCAGATACGCAGTATTTT
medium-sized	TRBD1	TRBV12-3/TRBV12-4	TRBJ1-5	CASSLGGTGSHQPQHF	TGTGCCAGCAGTTTAGGCGGGACAGGGTCGCATCAGCCCCAGCATTTT
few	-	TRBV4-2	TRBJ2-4	CASSQVGTQGSNIQYF	TGTGCCAGCAGCCAAGTGGGGACCCAGGGAAGTAACATTCAGTACTTC
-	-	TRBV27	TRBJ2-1	CASSLLLPYNEQFF	TGTGCCAGCAGTTTGCTGTTACCCTACAATGAGCAGTTCTTC